The clone carrying this T cell receptor (beta chain) was counted at least ten times. The antigen is undetermined. This sample was included in a study of T-cell reconstitution after alpha-beta-depleted transplantation in children. General study findings and limits: Reportedly, roughly two months post-transplant, alpha-beta T cells arose from several hundred expanded graft clones. Recipient T cells and thymic progenitors that survived gave rise to the high TCRbeta diversity observed at day 60 in some patients.

V dropped 5 bases and J dropped 4 bases, with 21 bases sitting between them. Germline V gene lookup returns CDR1 SGHVS and CDR2 FNYEAQ. This CDR3 has 17 residues. Unique molecular identifiers were incorporated when the TCRbeta library was constructed. MiXCR, applied by TCRdb to the PCR reads, yields one record per CDR3 protein. The profile shows around 580,000 distinct CDR3 sequences, more than 20% of them singletons. The sample here was PBMCs, mostly from graft donor cells, taken 360 days after TCRalphabeta/CD19-depleted stem cell transplant. The receptor's source is a boy under two years old who had a stem cell transplant for acute myeloid leukemia, so the T cells may come from the graft donor. The chain is built from TRBV7-6 and TRBJ2-1; D may match TRBD1 or TRBD2 (5 bases each). The CDR3 nucleotides are TGTGCCAGCAGCCTCCTTGCTCCGGGACGGAAATACAATGAGCAGTTCTTC. It yields the protein CASSLLAPGRKYNEQFF.